Here is one T cell receptor beta chain with its context. The antigen is undetermined. Normal lung was sampled as far from the tumour as possible, at least 3 cm. Repertoires were generated with immunoSEQ multiplex PCR, while TCRdb's copy carries only in-frame clones and drops some. The table records approximately 3,700 clones, more than 65% of them present only once. CDR3 length equals 14 residues. V gave up 2 bases and J gave up 2 bases, with 8 bases separating them. CDR1 MNHEY and CDR2 SMNVEV come from the germline V gene (reference sequence). The sample originates from a study of immune cell composition in non-small cell lung cancer. Study context: Lung adenocarcinoma or squamous carcinoma made up most tumours. Study-wide results and limits: Overall clonality, unlike maximal tumour-associated clone frequency, did not predict TIL reactivity.

The receptor was derived from a human donor with non-small cell lung cancer. The chain employs TRBV27 and TRBJ2-3; TRBD1 might be the D (6 bases). The material sequenced was non-adjacent lung tissue. The CDR3 sequence: CASSLGGHTDTQYF. CDR3 DNA sequence: TGTGCCAGCAGTTTAGGGGGACACACAGATACGCAGTATTTT.